A single sample is the source of the 22 T cell receptor beta chains below, sequenced in a study of human T cells and chemical hapten exposure. TCRdb recomputed calls from the RACE reads with MiXCR, one row per CDR3 protein. The top ten hold around 2.3% of the sample, which has 380,000 or so distinct CDR3 sequences, around 5% seen once. Time point here: patch test 1, 2 weeks after DPC sensitization. Treatment: therapeutic diphenylcyclopropenone sensitization with weekly scalp DPC. The material sequenced was whole blood, taken in connection with sensitization to the hapten diphenylcyclopropenone (DPC). These receptors came from a woman aged 50 to 65 with alopecia areata. Some clones in this sample may be carry-over from other donors' samples.

Ten or more counts support this clonotype. The J gene is TRBJ2-2, the V gene TRBV27; D tentatively reads TRBD1 or TRBD2 (5 bases each). V lost 3 bases to trimming and J lost 7 bases, with 9 bases between them. The germline V gene has CDR1 MNHEY and CDR2 SMNVEV (reference sequence). CDR3 size: 13 residues. The CDR3 region is CASSLGENGELFF. The CDR3, as DNA: TGTGCCAGCAGTTTGGGGGAAAACGGGGAGCTGTTTTTT.

Ten or more counts support this clonotype. This sequence joins TRBV27 and TRBJ1-5, with D unclear. The V end lost 1 base, the J end lost 0 bases, and 13 bases lay between the germline ends. The CDR3 extends over 17 amino acids. Germline CDR1 is MNHEY and CDR2 is SMNVEV (reference sequence). As DNA, the CDR3 is TGTGCCAGCAGTTTATATGGCGGCATGGATAGCAATCAGCCCCAGCATTTT. Encoded protein: CASSLYGGMDSNQPQHF.

The V gene is TRBV20-1, the J gene TRBJ1-2; the D gene is possibly TRBD1 (6 bases). V lost 6 bases and J 8 bases, leaving 22 bases between the germline ends. The CDR3 has 14 residues. Germline loops: CDR1 DFQATT, CDR2 SNEGSKA (reference sequence). The CDR3: CSAESQGLISGYTF. CDR3 sequence (DNA): TGCAGTGCAGAAAGTCAGGGGTTGATAAGCGGCTACACCTTC.

This clonotype was detected only a few times. The rearrangement links TRBV25-1 to TRBJ2-3, with TRBD2 identical over 9 bases. Germline V gene sequence: CDR1 MGHDK, CDR2 SYGVNS. The V and J ends lost 6 bases and 6 bases, in that order; junction bases with no gene match: 4. The CDR3 runs 13 residues. The CDR3 here is CASRAGGLDTQYF. The CDR3 DNA follows: TGTGCCAGCAGGGCGGGGGGGCTTGATACGCAGTATTTT.

The J gene is TRBJ2-5, the V gene TRBV2; D perhaps matches TRBD2 (5 bases). CDR1 and CDR2 from the germline V gene are SNHLY and FYNNEI. This CDR3 is 13 amino acids long. V lost 0 bases and J lost 7, with 9 bases in between. The CDR3 DNA follows: TGTGCCAGCAGTGAAGCTACTAGTGGGACCCAGTACTTC. Protein: CASSEATSGTQYF.

This clonotype appeared many times. The rearrangement uses TRBV12-3 or TRBV12-4 and TRBJ2-3, with 11 positions matching TRBD2. This CDR3 contains 16 residues. J was trimmed by 6 bases and V by 6 bases; bases with no gene match: 11. CDR3 sequence: CASSLTGRLAGDTQYF. CDR3 coding DNA: TGTGCCAGCAGCCTAACAGGAAGACTAGCGGGGGATACGCAGTATTTT.

The chain couples TRBV6-1 to TRBJ2-5; D may be TRBD2 (6 bases). V was trimmed by 7 bases and J by 6 bases, leaving 9 bases between them. The CDR3 length is 11 residues. CDR1 is MNHNS, CDR2 SASEGT, per germline. The CDR3 DNA reads as TGTGCCAGCAATAGCGGCCAGACCCAGTACTTC. Protein: CASNSGQTQYF.

The CDR3 sequence is CASSQGGQGPYGYTF. The CDR3 DNA is TGTGCCAGCAGCCAAGGGGGACAGGGCCCCTATGGCTACACCTTC. This chain uses TRBV3-1 with TRBJ1-2; 9 nucleotides align to TRBD1. Trimming removed 1 base from V and 4 bases from J; junction bases left unmatched: 4. Germline V gives CDR1 LGHDT, CDR2 YNNKEL (reference sequence). CDR3 size: 15 residues. Together with reference TRBV3-1 and TRBJ1-2, the CDR3 gives the full variable domain: DTAVSQTPKYLVTQMGNDKSIKCEQNLGHDTMYWYKQDSKKFLKIMFSYNNKELIINETVPNRFSPKSPDKAHLNLHINSLELGDSAVYFCASSQGGQGPYGYTFGSGTRLTVV.

This clonotype was counted at least ten times. The V and J genes are TRBV27 and TRBJ1-5, with 9 bases aligning to TRBD1. Germline CDR1 and CDR2: MNHEY and SMNVEV (reference sequence). With V trimmed by 4 bases and J by 5 bases, 6 bases remained unmatched. CDR3 length: 15 amino acids. The CDR3 DNA sequence: TGTGCCAGCAGTTGGGGACAGGGCCCCCATCAGCCCCAGCATTTT. Residues: CASSWGQGPHQPQHF.

The rearrangement links TRBV3-1 to TRBJ2-7; tentatively, D is TRBD1 (5 bases). Looked up from germline, CDR1 is LGHDT and CDR2 is YNNKEL (reference sequence). V dropped 2 bases and J dropped 6 bases, with 8 bases sitting between them. The CDR3 totals 12 residues. CDR3 nucleotides: TGTGCCAGCAGCCAAATGGGGCCCGAGCAGTACTTC. It translates to CASSQMGPEQYF.

In this sample, this clonotype turned up a few times. A read error is likely, as this CDR3 ends without the conserved phenylalanine or tryptophan. The rearrangement links TRBV3-1 to TRBJ1-1; 9 bases map to TRBD1. The CDR3 runs 15 residues. CDR1 and CDR2 from the germline V gene are LGHDT and YNNKEL (reference sequence). With V trimmed by 4 bases and J by 11 bases, 14 bases remained unmatched. In DNA, the CDR3 is TGTGCCAGCAGCCCCAGTCCCGGGACAGGGATCGGCGCTTTCCTT. Translation: CASSPSPGTGIGAFL.

This clonotype has a count of ten or more. This CDR3 reads CASTLGDRGRTEAFF. The CDR3, as DNA: TGTGCCAGCACGCTGGGGGACAGGGGACGGACTGAAGCTTTCTTT. The chain combines TRBV2 with TRBJ1-1, with 10 bases aligning to TRBD1. Germline V gene data show CDR1 as SNHLY and CDR2 as FYNNEI. CDR3 length: 15 amino acids. The junction had 10 bases not matched to a gene; V was cut back by 7 bases and J by 5 bases.

The table lists this clonotype with many counts. The chain joins TRBV29-1 to TRBJ1-2, with D possibly TRBD1 on 5 matching bases. V lost 7 bases and J 5 bases, leaving 17 bases between the germline ends. Looked up from germline, CDR1 is SQVTM and CDR2 is ANQGSEA. This CDR3 is built from 13 residues. The CDR3 region has the DNA TGCAGCGGTAGTTTCCGGGGGGAGTATGGCTACACCTTC. Its protein is CSGSFRGEYGYTF.

This clonotype has at least ten counts. The CDR3 loop reads CASSEEGTNYGYTF. The CDR3 coding sequence is TGTGCCAGCAGTGAAGAGGGCACTAACTATGGCTACACCTTC. The rearrangement uses TRBV2 and TRBJ1-2; D not resolved. Germline V gene sequence: CDR1 SNHLY, CDR2 FYNNEI. With 1 base removed from V and 0 bases from J, the gap between germline ends came to 6 bases. The CDR3 contains 14 residues.

Comments on this clonotype: This clone may be a read error of a much larger clone one base away. The V and J genes are TRBV27 and TRBJ2-7, with D unresolved. V was pared by 5 bases and J by 3 bases, with 14 bases between. Per the germline V gene, CDR1 is MNHEY and CDR2 is SMNVEV (reference sequence). This CDR3 has 14 amino acids. The chain's CDR3 is CASSPGIPYYEQYF. The CDR3 DNA follows: TGTGCCAGCAGTCCTGGGATCCCGTACTACGAGCAGTACTTC.

The rearrangement links TRBV7-9 to TRBJ2-1; D is possibly TRBD2 (6 bases). This CDR3 is 12 amino acids long. Germline values: CDR1 SEHNR, CDR2 FQNEAQ (reference sequence). V gave up 6 bases and J gave up 6 bases, with 9 bases separating them. The CDR3: CASSWDFNEQFF. CDR3 nucleotides: TGTGCCAGCAGTTGGGACTTCAATGAGCAGTTCTTC.

This clonotype was counted between two and nine times. The chain has TRBV27 and TRBJ1-1; the D is unclear. The CDR3 is 15 residues long. CDR1 and CDR2 (germline): MNHEY, SMNVEV (reference sequence). V lost 4 bases and J 0 bases, leaving 12 bases between the germline ends. CDR3 DNA sequence: TGTGCCAGCAGTTCCAGTGTAGCGCTGAACACTGAAGCTTTCTTT. Amino acids: CASSSSVALNTEAFF.

This clonotype has a count of ten or more. This chain uses TRBV12-3 or TRBV12-4 with TRBJ2-7; TRBD2 might be the D (6 bases). V lost 5 bases and J 4 bases, leaving 15 bases between the germline ends. The CDR3 is made up of 14 amino acids. DNA for the CDR3: TGTGCCAGCAGTCCGTTGGACCGGGGGTACGAGCAGTACTTC. It is translated as CASSPLDRGYEQYF.

This clonotype occurred many times. Here the CDR3 DNA reads TGTGCCAGCAGCTTGGGGACAGGGGGGACCGGGGAGCTGTTTTTT. It codes for CASSLGTGGTGELFF. V and J are TRBV5-4 and TRBJ2-2, with TRBD1 matching over 10 bases. With 0 bases clipped from V and 5 bases from J, the junction kept 1 base outside the gene matches. The CDR3 spans 15 residues. Germline V gene sequence: CDR1 SGHNT, CDR2 YYREEE (reference sequence).

This clonotype was seen ten or more times. V gene TRBV29-1 combines with J gene TRBJ2-3, with 7 nucleotides matching TRBD1. This CDR3 region has 13 residues. In germline, CDR1 is SQVTM, CDR2 ANQGSEA. V lost 6 bases and J lost 2; bases outside the gene matches: 5. The CDR3 DNA reads TGCAGCGTCAGGGGACAGCACACAGATACGCAGTATTTT. This codes for CSVRGQHTDTQYF.

This clonotype came up a few times. V usage is TRBV6-2 or TRBV6-3 and J usage is TRBJ2-7; 11 bases agree with TRBD1. The CDR3 is made up of 15 amino acids. Looked up from germline, CDR1 is MNHEY and CDR2 is SVGEGT. The V segment lost 4 bases and the J segment 3 bases; nucleotides outside the gene matches: 5. CDR3 in DNA: TGTGCCAGCAGTTCCCGGGACAGGGGGTTCTACGAGCAGTACTTC. Amino acids: CASSSRDRGFYEQYF.

Written as DNA, the CDR3 is TGTGCCAGCAGTCTATTGGGGACAGGGTCGGGCTACGAGCAGTACTTC. Protein product: CASSLLGTGSGYEQYF. This chain joins TRBV6-1 and TRBJ2-7; 9 bases agree with TRBD1. V lost 5 bases to trimming and J lost 3 bases; unmatched junction nucleotides: 11. CDR1 is MNHNS and CDR2 is SASEGT in the germline V gene. The CDR3 is made up of 16 amino acids.